This passage covers 10 T cell receptor beta chains from one sample sequenced in a study of cytotoxic CD8 clonotypes in ibrutinib-treated CLL. Some clones are missing from TCRdb's copy, which holds only in-frame ones; the method was immunoSEQ multiplex PCR. Found here are about 160,000 clones, more than 75% of them singletons; the top ten hold approximately 2%. Source: PBMCs, taken after 12 months of ibrutinib treatment. The receptors were sampled from a human donor with chronic lymphocytic leukemia.

The gene calls are TRBV5-5 and TRBJ2-1, with 8 bases identical to TRBD1. The CDR3 has 12 residues. Germline CDR1 is SGHKS and CDR2 is YYEKEE (reference sequence). Trimming took 4 bases from V and 15 from J; bases not matched to a gene: 9. In DNA, the CDR3 is TGTGCCAGCAGCCCCGACAGGGGCTCGGCGTTCTTC. This sequence encodes CASSPDRGSAFF.

The CDR3 DNA is TGCGCCAGCAGCTCCGGGGATACGCAGTATTTT. As protein: CASSSGDTQYF. The J gene is TRBJ2-3, the V gene TRBV5-1; unclear D gene. The CDR3 is made up of 11 amino acids. Germline V gives CDR1 SGHRS, CDR2 YFSETQ. The ends were cut back, 3 bases at V and 6 bases at J, with 5 bases in the middle.

This clone was seen more than once but under ten times. This sequence joins TRBV4-2 and TRBJ1-5; D gene unclear. V lost 0 bases to trimming and J lost 15 bases, with 15 bases between them. The CDR3 has 13 residues. CDR1 and CDR2 (germline): LGHNA, YNFKEQ. The DNA for the CDR3 is TGTGCCAGCAGCCAAGAGGTCACGTACTCTAGGCATTTT. Its protein is CASSQEVTYSRHF.

The V and J genes are TRBV5-1 and TRBJ2-7, with TRBD2 matching 10 bases. Trimming removed 3 bases from V and 2 bases from J; junction bases left unmatched: 11. The CDR3 is 17 residues long. The germline CDR1 and CDR2 sequences are SGHRS and YFSETQ. Here the CDR3 DNA reads TGCGCCAGCAGCTCATACCCCGGACTAGCGGAGACCTACGAGCAGTACTTC. This translates into CASSSYPGLAETYEQYF. Drawing the rest from reference TRBV5-1 and TRBJ2-7, the complete variable domain is KAGVTQTPRYLIKTRGQQVTLSCSPISGHRSVSWYQQTPGQGLQFLFEYFSETQRNKGNFPGRFSGRQFSNSRSEMNVSTLELGDSALYLCASSSYPGLAETYEQYFGPGTRLTVT.

The chain joins TRBV7-9 to TRBJ1-2; D gene uncertain. Germline CDR1 and CDR2: SEHNR and FQNEAQ (reference sequence). The CDR3 sequence is 12 residues long. Trimming removed 6 bases from V and 7 bases from J, with 12 bases in between. CDR3 DNA sequence: TGTGCCAGCAGACTCGAGGCTTTTGGCTACACCTTC. This encodes CASRLEAFGYTF.

The chain links TRBV6-1 to TRBJ1-5; 7 bases line up with TRBD1. This CDR3 is built from 13 residues. The germline CDR1 and CDR2 sequences are MNHNS and SASEGT. V gave up 7 bases and J gave up 0 bases; unmatched junction bases: 0. The CDR3 region has the DNA TGTGCCAGCAAGGGGGCTAGCAATCAGCCCCAGCATTTT. Amino acid sequence: CASKGASNQPQHF.

This clone appeared a single time. This chain links TRBV7-8 with TRBJ2-5, with TRBD2 matching 9 bases. Trimming took 5 bases from V and 3 from J; bases not matched to a gene: 4. The CDR3 totals 14 residues. Per the germline V gene, CDR1 is SGHVS and CDR2 is FQNEAQ. For the CDR3, the DNA is TGTGCCAGCAGCAAGGGACTAGCAGAAGAGACCCAGTACTTC. This encodes CASSKGLAEETQYF.

The V gene is TRBV5-6, the J gene TRBJ1-1; D is perhaps TRBD1 (6 bases). Germline assignment: CDR1 SGHDT and CDR2 YYEEEE. CDR3 length: 14 amino acids. V was pared by 2 bases and J by 6 bases, with 14 bases between. The CDR3 DNA follows: TGTGCCAGCAGCTTAAGGGGGTTTAGGGCTGAAGCTTTCTTT. Its translation: CASSLRGFRAEAFF.

The chain recombines TRBV7-8 with TRBJ2-4, with TRBD1 identical over 9 bases. The trim removed 0 bases at V and 2 bases at J, leaving 8 bases unmatched. This CDR3 contains 18 residues. The V gene's germline CDR1 is SGHVS and CDR2 FQNEAQ. CDR3 bases: TGTGCCAGCAGCTTAGCGGTGTCCGGGACAGGGACCAAAAACATTCAGTACTTC. The encoded protein is CASSLAVSGTGTKNIQYF.

This clone appeared a single time. The V gene is TRBV7-2, the J gene TRBJ2-2, with 12 positions matching TRBD2. CDR1 SGHTA and CDR2 FQGNSA come from the germline V gene. Trimming cost V 2 bases and J 4 bases; bases outside gene matches: 5. This CDR3 region has 17 residues. The CDR3: CASSLLAGGPSTGELFF. CDR3 nucleotides: TGTGCCAGCAGCTTACTAGCGGGAGGGCCTAGCACCGGGGAGCTGTTTTTT.